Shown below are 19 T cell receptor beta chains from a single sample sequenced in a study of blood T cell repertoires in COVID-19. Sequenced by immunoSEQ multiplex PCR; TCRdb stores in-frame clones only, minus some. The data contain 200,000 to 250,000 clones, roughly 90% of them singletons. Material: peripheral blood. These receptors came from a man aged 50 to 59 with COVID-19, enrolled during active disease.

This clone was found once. The CDR3 region is CASRTGALLYNEQFF. CDR3 DNA sequence: TGTGCCAGCAGAACAGGGGCCCTTCTCTACAATGAGCAGTTCTTC. V is TRBV27 and J is TRBJ2-1, with TRBD1 identical over 7 bases. The CDR3 is 15 residues long. Germline CDR1 is MNHEY and CDR2 is SMNVEV (reference sequence). V trimming: 6 bases; J trimming: 3 bases; junction bases outside the gene matches: 8.

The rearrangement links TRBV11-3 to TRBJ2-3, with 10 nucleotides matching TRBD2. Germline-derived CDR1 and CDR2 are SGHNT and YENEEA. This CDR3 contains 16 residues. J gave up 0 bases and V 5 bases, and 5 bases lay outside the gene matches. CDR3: CASSEQRGGSTDTQYF. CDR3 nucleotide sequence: TGTGCCAGCAGCGAGCAGCGGGGGGGTAGCACAGATACGCAGTATTTT.

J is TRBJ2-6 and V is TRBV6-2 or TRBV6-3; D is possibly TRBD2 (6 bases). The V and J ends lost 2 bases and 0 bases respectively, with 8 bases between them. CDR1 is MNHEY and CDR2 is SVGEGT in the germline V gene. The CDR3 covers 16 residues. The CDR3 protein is CASSYGGSSGANVLTF. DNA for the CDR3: TGTGCCAGCAGTTACGGAGGGTCCTCTGGGGCCAACGTCCTGACTTTC.

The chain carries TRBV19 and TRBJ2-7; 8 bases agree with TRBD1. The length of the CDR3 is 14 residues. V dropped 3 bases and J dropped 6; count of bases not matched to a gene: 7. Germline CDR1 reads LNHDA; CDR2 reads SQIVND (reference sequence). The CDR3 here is CASSILGQGAEQYF. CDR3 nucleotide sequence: TGTGCCAGTAGTATCTTAGGACAGGGCGCCGAGCAGTACTTC.

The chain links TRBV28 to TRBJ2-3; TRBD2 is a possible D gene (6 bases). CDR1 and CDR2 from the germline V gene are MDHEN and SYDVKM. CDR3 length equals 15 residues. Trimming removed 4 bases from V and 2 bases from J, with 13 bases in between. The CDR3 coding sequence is TGTGCCAGCAGTTCACGGACTACGAACACAGATACGCAGTATTTT. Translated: CASSSRTTNTDTQYF. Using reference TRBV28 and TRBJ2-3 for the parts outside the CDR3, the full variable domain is DVKVTQSSRYLVKRTGEKVFLECVQDMDHENMFWYRQDPGLGLRLIYFSYDVKMKEKGDIPEGYSVSREKKERFSLILESASTNQTSMYLCASSSRTTNTDTQYFGPGTRLTVL.

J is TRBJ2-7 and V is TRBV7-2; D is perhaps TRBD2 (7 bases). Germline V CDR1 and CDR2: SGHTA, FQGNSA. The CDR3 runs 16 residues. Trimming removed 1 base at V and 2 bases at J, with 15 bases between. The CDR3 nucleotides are TGTGCCAGCAGCTTAGTTCGTTCGGGGGGCCCCTACGAGCAGTACTTC. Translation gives CASSLVRSGGPYEQYF.

The CDR3 spells CASSRGLAGGSDTQYF. The CDR3 coding sequence is TGCGCCAGCAGCCGCGGACTAGCGGGAGGGTCAGATACGCAGTATTTT. The chain is built from TRBV5-1 and TRBJ2-3, with 15 bases that match TRBD2. Per the germline V gene, CDR1 is SGHRS and CDR2 is YFSETQ. This CDR3 contains 16 residues. Trimming removed 4 bases from V and 4 bases from J; junction bases left unmatched: 4.

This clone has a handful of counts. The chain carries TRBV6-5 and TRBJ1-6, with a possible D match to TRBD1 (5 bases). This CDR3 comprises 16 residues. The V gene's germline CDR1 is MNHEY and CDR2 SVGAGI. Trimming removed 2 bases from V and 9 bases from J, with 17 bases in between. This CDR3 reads CASSYGTIDGISPLHF. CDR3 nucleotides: TGTGCCAGCAGTTACGGGACTATCGACGGGATTTCACCCCTCCACTTT.

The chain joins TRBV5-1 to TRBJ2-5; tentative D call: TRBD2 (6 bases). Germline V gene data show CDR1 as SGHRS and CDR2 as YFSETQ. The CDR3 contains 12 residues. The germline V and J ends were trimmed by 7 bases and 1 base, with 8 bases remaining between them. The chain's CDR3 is CASRDSQETQYF. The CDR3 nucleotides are TGCGCCAGCCGGGACTCCCAAGAGACCCAGTACTTC.

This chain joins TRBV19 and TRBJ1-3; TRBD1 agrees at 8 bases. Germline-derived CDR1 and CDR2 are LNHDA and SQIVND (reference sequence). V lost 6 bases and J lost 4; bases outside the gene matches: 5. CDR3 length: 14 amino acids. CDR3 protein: CASRRTGRGNTIYF. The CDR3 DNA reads TGTGCCAGTAGGAGGACAGGGAGAGGAAACACCATATATTTT.

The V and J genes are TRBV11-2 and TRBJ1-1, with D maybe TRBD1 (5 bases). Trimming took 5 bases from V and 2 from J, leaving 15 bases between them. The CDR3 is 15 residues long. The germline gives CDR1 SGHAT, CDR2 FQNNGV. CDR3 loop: CASSPRQFINTEAFF. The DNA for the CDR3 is TGTGCCAGCAGCCCGCGACAGTTTATTAACACTGAAGCTTTCTTT.

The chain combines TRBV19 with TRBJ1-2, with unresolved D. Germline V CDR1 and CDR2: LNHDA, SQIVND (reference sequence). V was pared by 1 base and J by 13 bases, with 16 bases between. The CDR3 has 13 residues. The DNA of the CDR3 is TGTGCCAGTAGTATAGGGGCCTCCTTGGCAGTCACCTTC. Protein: CASSIGASLAVTF.

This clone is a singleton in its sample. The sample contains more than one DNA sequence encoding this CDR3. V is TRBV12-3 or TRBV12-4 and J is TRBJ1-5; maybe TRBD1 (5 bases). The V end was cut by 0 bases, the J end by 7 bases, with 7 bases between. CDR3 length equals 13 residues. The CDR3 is CASSLAGGQPQHF. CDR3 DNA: TGTGCCAGCAGTTTAGCGGGGGGGCAGCCCCAGCATTTT.

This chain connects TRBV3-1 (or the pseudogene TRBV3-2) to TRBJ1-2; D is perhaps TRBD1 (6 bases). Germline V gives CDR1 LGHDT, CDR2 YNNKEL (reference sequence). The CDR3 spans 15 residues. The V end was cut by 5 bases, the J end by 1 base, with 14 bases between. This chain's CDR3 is CASSSHRALNYGYTF. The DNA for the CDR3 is TGTGCCAGCAGCTCTCACAGGGCTCTTAACTATGGCTACACCTTC.

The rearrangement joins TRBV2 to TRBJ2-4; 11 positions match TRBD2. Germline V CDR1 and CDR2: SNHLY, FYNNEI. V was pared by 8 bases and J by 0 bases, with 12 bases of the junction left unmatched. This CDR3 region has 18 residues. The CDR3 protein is CASHSGTSGDLAKNIQYF. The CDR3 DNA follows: TGTGCCAGCCACTCCGGGACTAGCGGCGACCTAGCCAAAAACATTCAGTACTTC.

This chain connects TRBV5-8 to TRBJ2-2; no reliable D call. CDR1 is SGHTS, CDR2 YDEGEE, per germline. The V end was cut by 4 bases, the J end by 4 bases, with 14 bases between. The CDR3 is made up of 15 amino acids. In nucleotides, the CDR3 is TGTGCCAGCAGCCGAAATTCGCAGGCCACCGGGGAGCTGTTTTTT. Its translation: CASSRNSQATGELFF. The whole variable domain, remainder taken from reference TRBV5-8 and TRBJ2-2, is EAGVTQSPTHLIKTRGQQATLRCSPISGHTSVYWYQQALGLGLQFLLWYDEGEERNRGNFPPRFSGRQFPNYSSELNVNALELEDSALYLCASSRNSQATGELFFGEGSRLTVL.

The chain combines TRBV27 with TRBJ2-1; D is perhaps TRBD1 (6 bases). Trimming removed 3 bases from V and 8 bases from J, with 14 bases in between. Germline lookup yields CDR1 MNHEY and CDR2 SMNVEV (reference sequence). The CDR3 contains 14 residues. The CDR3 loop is CASSFLARQDEQFF. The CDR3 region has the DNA TGTGCCAGCAGTTTCTTGGCCAGACAGGATGAGCAGTTCTTC.

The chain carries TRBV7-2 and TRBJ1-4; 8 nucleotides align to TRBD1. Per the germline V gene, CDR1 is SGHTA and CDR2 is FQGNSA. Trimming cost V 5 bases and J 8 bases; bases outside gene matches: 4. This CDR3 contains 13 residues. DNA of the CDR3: TGTGCCAGCAGCCCTAGGACAGGGGAAAAACTGTTTTTT. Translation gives CASSPRTGEKLFF.

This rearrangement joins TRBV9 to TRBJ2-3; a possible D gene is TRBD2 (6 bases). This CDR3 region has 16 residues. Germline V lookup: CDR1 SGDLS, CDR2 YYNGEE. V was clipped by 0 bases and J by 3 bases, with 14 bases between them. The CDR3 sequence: CASSVDGRGTTDTQYF. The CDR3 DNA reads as TGTGCCAGCAGCGTAGATGGCCGGGGGACTACAGATACGCAGTATTTT.